This TCR beta chain was sequenced for a study of graft-versus-host responses after intestinal transplantation. As for the study in general: Multivisceral, liver-intestinal, or isolated intestinal transplants were given to recipients. After anti-thymocyte globulin induction, recipients took tacrolimus and steroids for three to four years.

Per germline, CDR1 SNHLY and CDR2 FYNNEI. V was shortened by 10 bases and J by 7 bases, with 17 bases between the two germline ends. The CDR3 contains 14 residues. Clones were read by immunoSEQ multiplex PCR, and TCRdb kept only the in-frame ones, dropping some. The table has 90,000 to 120,000 clones, approximately 88% seen once. With respect to this clone: The antigen is not known.

Sequencing used unstimulated CD4+ T cells sorted from spleen or lymph node cells, obtained before transplant. The chain uses TRBV2 and TRBJ1-6, with D possibly matching TRBD1 (6 bases). This TCR derives from a human donor who was the organ donor for an intestinal transplant. The CDR3 sequence is CATIELDRNSPLHF. CDR3 sequence (DNA): TGTGCCACCATAGAGTTAGACAGGAATTCACCCCTCCACTTT.